Presented here are 18 T cell receptor beta chains from one specimen sequenced in a study of T cells in localized non-small cell lung cancer. TCRdb's table, derived via immunoSEQ multiplex PCR, lists solely in-frame clones and lacks some. This table has about 41,000 clones, about 88% appearing once. Specimen: peripheral blood, collected before any cancer treatment. The source is a female donor aged 60 or older with stage I squamous cell lung carcinoma.

The V gene is TRBV5-1, the J gene TRBJ1-4; D gene uncertain. The CDR3 consists of 14 residues. Germline V gives CDR1 SGHRS, CDR2 YFSETQ. The V end lost 4 bases, the J end lost 3 bases, and 10 bases lay between the germline ends. CDR3 amino acids: CASSPNWANEKLFF. The DNA for the CDR3 is TGCGCCAGCAGCCCCAATTGGGCTAATGAAAAACTGTTTTTT.

This chain connects TRBV18 to TRBJ1-2; possible D gene TRBD1, 5 bases. V was trimmed by 3 bases and J by 7 bases, leaving 15 bases between them. The CDR3 is 14 residues long. CDR1 and CDR2 from the germline V gene are KGHSH and LQKENI. The CDR3 is CASSPAREVVGYTF. The CDR3 nucleotides are TGTGCCAGCTCACCGGCCAGGGAAGTGGTTGGCTACACCTTC.

Only a few counts were recorded for this clone. This chain uses TRBV5-1 with TRBJ1-3, with D uncertain. CDR3 size: 13 residues. Germline CDR1 SGHRS, CDR2 YFSETQ. The V end lost 3 bases, the J end lost 4 bases, and 8 bases lay between the germline ends. CDR3 nucleotide sequence: TGCGCCAGCAGCTCGGACCGAGGAAACACCATATATTTT. This gives the protein CASSSDRGNTIYF.

The DNA of the CDR3 is TGTGCCTGGAGTGCCAGGGTCGACCAGCCCCAGCATTTT. Residues: CAWSARVDQPQHF. V is TRBV30 and J is TRBJ1-5; maybe TRBD1 (5 bases). The CDR3 has 13 residues. Trimming stripped 1 base from V and 7 bases from J, with 11 bases between. The germline gives CDR1 GTSNPN, CDR2 SVGIG (reference sequence).

The V gene is TRBV29-1, the J gene TRBJ1-1; D gene uncertain. V lost 6 bases and J lost 6, with 14 bases in between. The length of the CDR3 is 12 residues. CDR1 and CDR2 from the germline V gene are SQVTM and ANQGSEA. CDR3 loop: CSVAAPTSEAFF. The CDR3 nucleotides read TGCAGCGTAGCCGCCCCTACGTCTGAAGCTTTCTTT.

The CDR3: CASSYGLVADTQYF. The DNA for the CDR3 is TGCGCCAGCAGCTACGGATTAGTTGCAGATACGCAGTATTTT. The V call is TRBV5-1, the J call TRBJ2-3, with D uncertain. In germline, CDR1 is SGHRS, CDR2 YFSETQ. This CDR3 has 14 amino acids. V shed 3 bases and J shed 4 bases, with 12 bases lying between them.

The chain combines TRBV4-3 with TRBJ2-2; 9 nucleotides line up with TRBD1. V dropped 4 bases and J dropped 4; count of bases not matched to a gene: 7. There are 16 residues in the CDR3. The germline gives CDR1 LGHNA, CDR2 YSLEER. CDR3 residues: CASSLGTGWSTGELFF. DNA for the CDR3: TGCGCCAGCAGCCTCGGGACAGGGTGGAGCACCGGGGAGCTGTTTTTT.

V usage is TRBV4-2 and J usage is TRBJ2-2; no reliable D call. CDR1 LGHNA and CDR2 YNFKEQ come from the germline V gene. The length of the CDR3 is 15 residues. Trimming stripped 4 bases from V and 6 bases from J, with 15 bases between. In DNA form, the CDR3 reads TGTGCCAGCAGCCCGGTGGGAAAGTTCTCCGGGGAGCTGTTTTTT. It translates to CASSPVGKFSGELFF.

This clone has a single count. The rearrangement uses TRBV18 and TRBJ1-2; TRBD1 might be the D (6 bases). The length of the CDR3 is 15 residues. Germline CDR1 and CDR2: KGHSH and LQKENI. Trimming cost V 2 bases and J 2 bases, with 12 bases left between them. The CDR3 DNA is TGTGCCAGCTCACCATTTGAGGGGACAAACTATGGCTACACCTTC. Translating it yields CASSPFEGTNYGYTF.

The chain is built from TRBV7-3 and TRBJ2-6; D not certain. Germline CDR1 and CDR2: SGHTA and FQGTGA. Trimming took off 0 bases at V and 1 base at J, with 13 bases between the two ends. CDR3 length: 18 residues. CDR3 sequence: CASSLTLRGASGANVLTF. The CDR3 nucleotides read TGTGCCAGCAGCTTAACGCTGCGCGGAGCTTCTGGGGCCAACGTCCTGACTTTC.

The V gene is TRBV27, the J gene TRBJ1-1; TRBD1 matches 9 bases. Germline loops: CDR1 MNHEY, CDR2 SMNVEV (reference sequence). The V and J ends lost 3 bases and 0 bases, in that order; junction bases with no gene match: 14. The CDR3 length is 19 residues. CDR3 sequence: CASSFSLKPDRGMNTEAFF. CDR3 sequence (DNA): TGTGCCAGCAGTTTTTCCCTCAAACCGGACAGGGGCATGAACACTGAAGCTTTCTTT.

The gene calls are TRBV5-8 and TRBJ1-2, with D perhaps TRBD1 (6 bases). Germline V gene lookup returns CDR1 SGHTS and CDR2 YDEGEE. Between the trimmed V and J ends, which lost 4 bases and 3 bases, there was a span of 10 bases. The length of the CDR3 is 13 residues. CDR3 sequence (DNA): TGTGCCAGCAGCCCTGGGACATACTATGGCTACACCTTC. Protein product: CASSPGTYYGYTF.

The rearrangement uses TRBV11-2 and TRBJ2-1, with D possibly being TRBD2 (7 bases). With 5 bases removed from V and 7 bases from J, the gap between germline ends came to 18 bases. Germline CDR1 is SGHAT and CDR2 is FQNNGV. The CDR3 extends over 15 amino acids. In DNA, the CDR3 is TGTGCCAGCAGCCGAGGGGGGGCGATGAGGAATGAGCAGTTCTTC. It codes for CASSRGGAMRNEQFF.

This chain links TRBV5-1 with TRBJ2-3; D ambiguous. The V end lost 4 bases, the J end lost 4 bases, and 13 bases lay between the germline ends. CDR1 and CDR2 from the germline V gene are SGHRS and YFSETQ. The CDR3 covers 14 residues. This CDR3 reads CASSPGSWPDTQYF. DNA of the CDR3: TGCGCCAGCAGCCCAGGATCTTGGCCAGATACGCAGTATTTT.

J is TRBJ2-2 and V is TRBV19; D may be TRBD1 or TRBD2 (5 bases each). Germline V gene data show CDR1 as LNHDA and CDR2 as SQIVND (reference sequence). Trimming shortened V by 6 bases and J by 5 bases, and 19 bases separated the two germline ends. The CDR3 length is 16 residues. In DNA, the CDR3 is TGTGCCAGTAGAACTACCGGGACGGATAGGACCGGGGAGCTGTTTTTT. It is translated as CASRTTGTDRTGELFF.

The chain links TRBV19 to TRBJ2-7; D is perhaps TRBD1 (5 bases). The germline V gene has CDR1 LNHDA and CDR2 SQIVND (reference sequence). This CDR3 has 15 residues. V lost 1 base to trimming and J lost 6 bases, with 16 bases between them. The CDR3 DNA sequence: TGTGCCAGTAGTATAGGGGGCAGTGTTCTGGGCGAGCAGTACTTC. Its translation is CASSIGGSVLGEQYF.

The chain uses TRBV11-1 and TRBJ2-1, with 13 bases fitting TRBD2. In germline, CDR1 is SGHAT, CDR2 FQDESV (reference sequence). V lost 5 bases and J lost 5; bases outside the gene matches: 15. This CDR3 has 19 residues. CDR3 amino acids: CASSPPGTSGIRGHNEQFF. As DNA, the CDR3 is TGTGCCAGCAGCCCACCCGGGACTAGCGGGATCCGGGGGCACAATGAGCAGTTCTTC.

In the case of this clone: The junction shows a germline mismatch at one end, possibly a read error. The gene calls are TRBV9 and TRBJ2-7, with 8 bases identical to TRBD2. The length of the CDR3 is 15 residues. From germline, CDR1 is SGDLS and CDR2 YYNGEE. The CDR3, as DNA: TGTGTCAGCAGCGTAGTCGTTAGCGGGAACCACGAGCAGTACTTC. This gives the protein CVSSVVVSGNHEQYF.